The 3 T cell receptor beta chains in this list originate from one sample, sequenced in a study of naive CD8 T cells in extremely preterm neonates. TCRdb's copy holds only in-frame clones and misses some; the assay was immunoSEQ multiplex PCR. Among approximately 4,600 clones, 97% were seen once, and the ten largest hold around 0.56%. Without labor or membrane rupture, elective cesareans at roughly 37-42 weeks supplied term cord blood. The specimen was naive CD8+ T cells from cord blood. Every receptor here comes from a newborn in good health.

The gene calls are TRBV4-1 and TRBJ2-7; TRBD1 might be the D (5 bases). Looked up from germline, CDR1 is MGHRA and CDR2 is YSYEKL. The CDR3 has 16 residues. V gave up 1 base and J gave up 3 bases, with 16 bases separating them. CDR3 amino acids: CASSQALITGNYEQYF. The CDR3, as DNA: TGCGCCAGCAGCCAAGCCCTGATCACAGGTAACTACGAGCAGTACTTC.

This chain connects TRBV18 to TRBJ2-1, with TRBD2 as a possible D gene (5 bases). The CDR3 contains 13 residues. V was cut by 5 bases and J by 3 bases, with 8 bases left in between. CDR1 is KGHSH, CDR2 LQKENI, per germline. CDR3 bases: TGTGCCAGCTCAGGTACTAGCTACAATGAGCAGTTCTTC. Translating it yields CASSGTSYNEQFF.

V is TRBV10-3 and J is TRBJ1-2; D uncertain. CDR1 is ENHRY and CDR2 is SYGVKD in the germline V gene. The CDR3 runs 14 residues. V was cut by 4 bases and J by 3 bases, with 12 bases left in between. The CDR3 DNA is TGTGCCATCAGTGTCTCGAACGGGGACTATGGCTACACCTTC. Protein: CAISVSNGDYGYTF.